This is a list of T cell receptor beta chains from one sample in a study of T cell responses to AZD1222 COVID-19 vaccine. Sequenced by immunoSEQ multiplex PCR; TCRdb stores in-frame clones only, minus some. This table has around 67,000 clones, 83% appearing once. This sample comprised peripheral blood, obtained 28 days after the second AZD1222 dose. These receptors were collected from an adult who received the AZD1222 COVID-19 vaccine. CDR3s include the opening cysteine and the closing phenylalanine or tryptophan. D genes are given only for firm matches. Part of the rows lack a size; the others show once, few, many or a class for expanded clones.

size	J	V	D	DNA	CDR3
.	TRBJ1-1	TRBV4-2	TRBD1	TGTGCCAGCAGCCAATCAGGGGGCATGCACACTGAAGCTTTCTTT	CASSQSGGMHTEAFF
.	TRBJ2-7	TRBV7-9	TRBD1	TGTGCTACCGAGGGGGCCTGGTACGAGCAGTACTTC	CATEGAWYEQYF
.	TRBJ2-1	TRBV2	.	TGTGCCAGCAGACCTGATCGGAATGAGCAGTTCTTC	CASRPDRNEQFF
.	TRBJ2-1	TRBV21-1	.	TGTGCCAGCAGCAAAGTAGTCCCGTGGAGCTCCTACAATGAGCAGTTCTTC	CASSKVVPWSSYNEQFF
.	TRBJ2-3	TRBV5-1	.	TGCGCCAGCAGCTTGGAATCGGCTTCGGGTACGCAGTATTTT	CASSLESASGTQYF
.	TRBJ1-1	TRBV7-2	TRBD1	TGTGCCAGCAGCACCCCCCGAGGGCAGGGGGCGCGAACTGAAGCTTTCTTT	CASSTPRGQGARTEAFF
once	TRBJ2-2	TRBV6-2/TRBV6-3	.	TGTGCCAGCAGTTCTCCGAACACCGGGGAGCTGTTTTTT	CASSSPNTGELFF
.	TRBJ1-6	TRBV7-9	TRBD1	TGTGCCAGCAGCCAGCCAACCGGGACAGGGAGCGAACCCCTCCACTTT	CASSQPTGTGSEPLHF
few	TRBJ2-7	TRBV4-2	.	TGTGCCAGCAGTAACGAAAGGACAGTCTACGAGCAGTACTTC	CASSNERTVYEQYF
.	TRBJ2-7	TRBV5-6	TRBD1	TGTGCCAGCAGCTCGGACCCGGGACAGGTTTCCTACGAGCAGTACTTC	CASSSDPGQVSYEQYF
.	TRBJ1-1	TRBV28	.	TGTGCCAGCAGTATACTCAGGGTAGTGAACACTGAAGCTTTCTTT	CASSILRVVNTEAFF
few	TRBJ1-6	TRBV19	.	TGTGCCAGTAGTATGATGGTCTGGGCTTCACCCCTCCACTTT	CASSMMVWASPLHF
.	TRBJ1-2	TRBV4-2	.	TGTGCCAGCAGCCAAGATCAGGGTGGTGGCTACACCTTC	CASSQDQGGGYTF
.	TRBJ2-5	TRBV6-5	.	TGTGCCAGCAGTAACGGGGAGACCCAGTACTTC	CASSNGETQYF
.	TRBJ1-1	TRBV25-1	.	TGTGCCAGCAGTCCCGGAATTGGGACTCCGCGTTTCTTT	CASSPGIGTPRFF
.	TRBJ2-3	TRBV6-5	.	TGTGCCACCCAACGCTCGGGGGTCACAGATACGCAGTATTTT	CATQRSGVTDTQYF
few	TRBJ1-1	TRBV4-1	.	TGCGCCAGCAGCCAATGGACCGAAGGGGTGGGCACTGAAGCTTTCTTT	CASSQWTEGVGTEAFF
once	TRBJ2-2	TRBV5-1	TRBD2	TGCGCCAGCAGCGGCGGAAGCGGGGTAAACACCGGGGAGCTGTTTTTT	CASSGGSGVNTGELFF
.	TRBJ1-1	TRBV9	.	TGTGCCAGCAGCCCCACCATTTCGGACGGGACCAACACTGAAGCTTTCTTT	CASSPTISDGTNTEAFF
.	TRBJ1-4	TRBV19	.	TGTGCCAGTAGTATAGATCTCGGAGGTGAAAAACTGTTTTTT	CASSIDLGGEKLFF
few	TRBJ2-7	TRBV4-1	TRBD2	TGCGCCAGCAGCGATAGCGGGCCTACCTACGAGCAGTACTTC	CASSDSGPTYEQYF
.	TRBJ1-4	TRBV7-9	.	TGTGCCAGCAGCTGGGGGGACGTGATAGAAAAACTGTTTTTT	CASSWGDVIEKLFF
.	TRBJ1-1	TRBV12-3/TRBV12-4	.	TGTGCCAGCAGCCTGATGCGTGGGACTGAAGCTTTCTTT	CASSLMRGTEAFF
.	TRBJ2-7	TRBV5-1	.	TGCGCCAGCAGCTTAGACCTATACGAGCAGTACTTC	CASSLDLYEQYF
.	TRBJ1-4	TRBV4-1	TRBD1	TGCGCCAGCAGCCAACTACAGGGGTTCGGTGAAAAACTGTTTTTT	CASSQLQGFGEKLFF
.	TRBJ2-1	TRBV14	TRBD2	TGTGCCAGCAGCCAAGGGGCCAGCGGGGGGGCTTGGAATGAGCAGTTCTTC	CASSQGASGGAWNEQFF
.	TRBJ2-3	TRBV7-9	.	TGTGCCAGCAGCCCGCAGCGGGCCTTCACAGATACGCAGTATTTT	CASSPQRAFTDTQYF
.	TRBJ1-3	TRBV6-5	.	TGTGCCAGCAGTTCAGGGTACTCTGGAAACACCATATATTTT	CASSSGYSGNTIYF
.	TRBJ1-1	TRBV19	.	TGTGCCAGTAGTATAGGTTTCACTGAAGCTTTCTTT	CASSIGFTEAFF
.	TRBJ1-1	TRBV7-2	.	TGTGCCAGCAGCTTAGAGCGGGACACTGAAGCTTTCTTT	CASSLERDTEAFF
.	TRBJ2-2	TRBV7-2	TRBD1	TGTGCCAGCAGCTTAGAACAGGGGCCTCGGGGGCTGTTTTTT	CASSLEQGPRGLFF
.	TRBJ2-5	TRBV24-1	.	TGTGCCACCGGTGGGGGACTTGCCAGAGGGGAGACCCAGTACTTC	CATGGGLARGETQYF
.	TRBJ1-3	TRBV25-1	.	TGTGCCAGCAGTGTATCAGGCACCATATATTTT	CASSVSGTIYF
.	TRBJ1-1	TRBV6-2/TRBV6-3	.	TGTGCCAGCAGCCGACAGCAGAGGACTGAAGCTTTCTTT	CASSRQQRTEAFF
once	TRBJ2-7	TRBV12-3/TRBV12-4	.	TGTGCCAGCAGTTTTTGGGTTCCAGGCGAGCAGTACTTC	CASSFWVPGEQYF
.	TRBJ1-4	TRBV29-1	.	TGCAGCGTTGCCACCATTGCAACTAATGAAAAACTGTTTTTT	CSVATIATNEKLFF
.	TRBJ1-1	TRBV10-3	.	TGTGCCATCAGTGACCAGGCGGACTGGGCTTTCTTT	CAISDQADWAFF
.	TRBJ2-7	TRBV19	.	TGTGCCAGCTACGACGGGGCATCGAGCCACGAGCAGTACTTC	CASYDGASSHEQYF
few	TRBJ1-3	TRBV12-3/TRBV12-4	.	TGTGCCAGTTCAGGCTCTGGAAACACCATATATTTT	CASSGSGNTIYF
.	TRBJ2-2	TRBV6-5	.	TGTGCCAGCAGTCACTCGGACCGCCCTTCTGCCGGGGAGCTGTTTTTT	CASSHSDRPSAGELFF
.	TRBJ2-7	TRBV5-8	.	TGTGCCAGCAGCTCTCCTAGGCAGGGGGGCGAGCAGTACTTC	CASSSPRQGGEQYF
medium-sized	TRBJ2-3	TRBV5-6	TRBD2	TGTGCCAGCAGCTCGGGGGGGACAGATACGCAGTATTTT	CASSSGGTDTQYF
.	TRBJ2-5	TRBV9	.	TGTGCCAGCAGCCCCCCGGGAGAGACCCAGTACTTC	CASSPPGETQYF
.	TRBJ2-5	TRBV5-1	.	TGCGCCAGCAGCTCGGAGGGTTATCGGGAGACCCAGTACTTC	CASSSEGYRETQYF
.	TRBJ1-3	TRBV5-1	.	TGCGCCAGCAGCTTGGACACGTCTGGAAACACCATATATTTT	CASSLDTSGNTIYF
.	TRBJ2-7	TRBV4-3	TRBD1	TGCGCCAGCAGCCAAGGGGACAGGGAAGCTTACGAGCAGTACTTC	CASSQGDREAYEQYF
.	TRBJ1-1	TRBV5-4	.	TGTGCCAGCAGCTTTCTAGTAGAGTCTGAAGCTTTCTTT	CASSFLVESEAFF
few	TRBJ2-3	TRBV6-5	TRBD2	TGTGCCAGCACCCCCCTAGCGGGGGGGGCAGATACGCAGTATTTT	CASTPLAGGADTQYF
.	TRBJ2-3	TRBV10-3	.	TGTGCCATCAGTTCGGCAGGGGTGGGCACAGATACGCAGTATTTT	CAISSAGVGTDTQYF
.	TRBJ2-2	TRBV6-5	.	TGTGCCAGCAGTTACCGCGGGACAGCGAACACCGGGGAGCTGTTTTTT	CASSYRGTANTGELFF
once	TRBJ2-1	TRBV18	.	TGTGCCAGCTCACCACCTGGGGAGCAGTTCTTC	CASSPPGEQFF
.	TRBJ2-3	TRBV28	TRBD1	TGTGCCAGCAGTCTGCAAAGGGGGCGAGGAGATACGCAGTATTTT	CASSLQRGRGDTQYF
.	TRBJ1-1	TRBV5-1	.	TGCGCCAGTGAAGGTCAGGGAAGCACTGAAGCTTTCTTT	CASEGQGSTEAFF